What follows is one T cell receptor beta chain and its context. The antigen remains unidentified. This sample is part of a study of shared clonotypes between healthy human individuals. Study summary: In total, the donors were two women and a few men aged 18 to 49. Three plates each covered CD4 naive and memory; CD8 naive two, CD8 memory one. Whole-study findings and limits: It was the non-shared clonotypes that had lower generation probabilities than clonotypes shared by all four donors. The study found 4.5% to 5% of naive CD4 clonotypes shared across several donors.

Profiled with immunoSEQ multiplex PCR; TCRdb holds only in-frame clones, not every one. Among about 690,000 clones listed, roughly 88% were seen once. This TCR came from a man aged 18 to 30 in good health. Some clones in this sample may be carry-over from other donors' samples. The sequenced sample consisted of memory CD8+ T cells from PBMCs. Regarding subset: CD45RO+ cells pooled with CCR7-negative TemRA cells.

In DNA form, the CDR3 reads TGTGCCAGCAGCGCGACTAGATACAATGAGCAGTTCTTC. Its translation is CASSATRYNEQFF. This chain connects TRBV7-9 to TRBJ2-1; possibly TRBD2 for D (6 bases). The CDR3 covers 13 residues. V was pared by 5 bases and J by 4 bases, with 9 bases between. CDR1 and CDR2 (germline): SEHNR, FQNEAQ (reference sequence). Using reference TRBV7-9 and TRBJ2-1 for the parts outside the CDR3, the full variable domain is DTGVSQNPRHKITKRGQNVTFRCDPISEHNRLYWYRQTLGQGPEFLTYFQNEAQLEKSRLLSDRFSAERPKGSFSTLEIQRTEQGDSAMYLCASSATRYNEQFFGPGTRLTVL.